This T cell receptor beta chain was retrieved from a study of T cell changes during pregnancy in multiple sclerosis. The count of this clone is one. The length of the CDR3 is 13 residues. The germline V gene encodes CDR1 SNHLY and CDR2 FYNNEI. V was shortened by 1 base and J by 5 bases, with 6 bases between the two germline ends. Profiled with immunoSEQ multiplex PCR; TCRdb holds only in-frame clones, not every one. The sample has 80,000 to 130,000 clones; around 92% are singletons. The sequence derives from a female donor with multiple sclerosis, enrolled in a pregnancy study. The sample in question was peripheral blood, obtained before pregnancy. V is TRBV2 and J is TRBJ2-4; TRBD2 might be the D (5 bases). CDR3 nucleotide sequence: TGTGCCAGCAGTGAAGGGCGGGAAAACATTCAGTACTTC. Protein product: CASSEGRENIQYF.